The clone carrying this T cell receptor beta chain was found once. Its specificity is unknown. The data belong to a study of cytomegalovirus exposure and HLA in healthy donors. Whole-study findings and limits: Later on, a genetic analysis was performed. It linked a missense variant in DCLRE1C with V- and J-gene trimming of TCR beta.

Primers included in the PCR were 60 Vbeta and 13 Jbeta primers. Generated by immunoSEQ multiplex PCR, the TCRdb table keeps only in-frame clones and is missing some. This table holds 130,000 or so clones, around 79% found once. Whereas donors were nominally healthy upon sampling, unrecorded immune exposures were probable. CDR3 size: 15 residues. Per the germline V gene, CDR1 is SNHLY and CDR2 is FYNNEI. Trimming cost V 0 bases and J 3 bases, with 12 bases left between them. The chain couples TRBV2 to TRBJ2-7; tentative D call: TRBD2 (6 bases). This TCR was sampled from a woman aged 40 to 49 in good health and CMV-seropositive. Sequenced material: PBMCs. The CDR3 DNA reads as TGTGCCAGCAGTGAAGCGGGACGGGGGAGCTACGAGCAGTACTTC. This sequence encodes CASSEAGRGSYEQYF.